Listed here is a single TCR beta chain. What it recognizes is unknown. The germline CDR1 and CDR2 sequences are SQVTM and ANQGSEA. The CDR3 is 11 amino acids. Trimming stripped 4 bases from V and 8 bases from J, with 11 bases between. These data belong to a study of CD8+CD57+ T cells in acquired aplastic anemia. The study profiled TCR beta VDJ and CDR3 using genomic DNA as template. TCRdb independently ran MiXCR on the reads; one entry per CDR3 protein. Of 150,000 or so distinct CDR3 sequences detected, around 48% appear once; the ten largest clones hold approximately 3%. An expansion of CD8+CD57+ cells by flow cytometry had been shown in patients chosen for sequencing. Study-wide results and caveats: Levels of CD8+ Simpson's diversity were not significantly distinct in patients versus controls. Patients and controls had in common some 30 CD8+ CDR3 sequences.

The sample comprised sorted CD4+, CD8+, or CD8+CD57+ T cells (not recorded which) from PBMCs. This TCR derives from a human donor with aplastic anemia. V gene TRBV29-1 combines with J gene TRBJ1-1; no firm D call. Here the CDR3 reads CSVGPSWEAFF. The CDR3 DNA is TGCAGCGTTGGCCCATCGTGGGAAGCTTTCTTT.